Listed here are 30 T cell receptor beta chains from one sample, sequenced in a study of T-cell reconstitution after alpha-beta-depleted transplantation in children. Molecular barcoding with unique molecular identifiers was used for the TCRbeta library. TCRdb reprocessed the PCR reads via MiXCR and lists one record per CDR3 protein. The profile covers 73,000 or so distinct CDR3 sequences, with just under 5% appearing a single time and 18% taken by the ten largest. Sample: PBMCs, mostly from graft donor cells, taken 180 days after TCRalphabeta/CD19-depleted stem cell transplant. The receptors were sampled from a boy under two years old who had a stem cell transplant for acute myeloid leukemia, so the T cells may come from the graft donor.

This clonotype was recorded at least ten times. CDR3 in DNA: TGTGCCAGCACCGGGACTCCACCGCCCTACAATGAGCAGTTCTTC. As protein: CASTGTPPPYNEQFF. The chain joins TRBV12-3 or TRBV12-4 to TRBJ2-1; the D gene is possibly TRBD2 (6 bases). This CDR3 is built from 15 residues. V shed 7 bases and J shed 2 bases, with 15 bases lying between them.

This clonotype has a count of ten or more. V gene TRBV20-1 combines with J gene TRBJ1-2; 7 positions match TRBD1. The V gene's germline CDR1 is DFQATT and CDR2 SNEGSKA (reference sequence). CDR3 length: 14 amino acids. V was pared by 0 bases and J by 6 bases, with 7 bases of the junction left unmatched. The CDR3 DNA is TGCAGTGCTAGAGATTGGAGACAGGGACATGGCTACACCTTC. Encoded protein: CSARDWRQGHGYTF.

This clonotype was observed at least ten times. The chain combines TRBV6-2 or TRBV6-3 with TRBJ1-5; TRBD1 is a possible D gene (6 bases). The CDR3 runs 14 residues. CDR1 is MNHEY and CDR2 is SVGEGT in the germline V gene. Trimming cost V 5 bases and J 2 bases, with 10 bases left between them. Here the CDR3 DNA reads TGTGCCAGCAGTCCCTCAGGGGGCAATCAGCCCCAGCATTTT. It encodes CASSPSGGNQPQHF.

This clonotype occurred many times. J is TRBJ2-2 and V is TRBV6-5; 11 positions match TRBD2. CDR3 length: 19 amino acids. Losses at the gene ends were 3 bases for V and 3 bases for J; bases not matched to a gene: 12. In germline, CDR1 is MNHEY, CDR2 SVGAGI. This CDR3 reads CASSYVPIILAGDTGELFF. The CDR3 DNA reads TGTGCCAGCAGTTATGTCCCCATTATACTAGCGGGGGACACCGGGGAGCTGTTTTTT.

This clonotype was seen only a few times. The chain links TRBV5-4 to TRBJ1-6, with D possibly TRBD1 on 6 matching bases. The CDR3 runs 12 residues. Looked up from germline, CDR1 is SGHNT and CDR2 is YYREEE (reference sequence). V shed 9 bases and J shed 6 bases, with 10 bases lying between them. CDR3 bases: TGTGCCACCTGGACAGTTAATTCACCCCTCCACTTT. It specifies CATWTVNSPLHF.

V is TRBV3-1 and J is TRBJ1-5, with unresolved D. Germline V gene data show CDR1 as LGHDT and CDR2 as YNNKEL (reference sequence). Between the trimmed V and J ends, which lost 4 bases and 1 base, there was a span of 11 bases. This CDR3 has 15 residues. The CDR3 coding sequence is TGTGCCAGCAGCCCTGGGCCCGCCAGCAATCAGCCCCAGCATTTT. It yields the protein CASSPGPASNQPQHF.

This clonotype was observed at least ten times. The V and J genes are TRBV9 and TRBJ1-6, with D tentatively TRBD1 (5 bases). Trimming removed 4 bases from V and 0 bases from J, with 11 bases in between. This CDR3 is 16 amino acids long. Germline V gene data show CDR1 as SGDLS and CDR2 as YYNGEE. CDR3 sequence: CASSLEGSSYNSPLHF. The CDR3 DNA follows: TGTGCCAGCAGCTTGGAGGGGAGCTCCTATAATTCACCCCTCCACTTT.

This clonotype was seen repeatedly, ten times or more. The V gene is TRBV7-3, the J gene TRBJ2-1; 10 bases are a match to TRBD2. J lost 8 bases, V lost 0 bases, and 4 bases had no gene match. Per the germline V gene, CDR1 is SGHTA and CDR2 is FQGTGA. The CDR3 length is 15 residues. The DNA for the CDR3 is TGTGCCAGCAGCTTAACAGCGGGGGGGCGCGATGAGCAGTTCTTC. This codes for CASSLTAGGRDEQFF. Complete variable domain (other parts from reference TRBV7-3 and TRBJ2-1): GAGVSQTPSNKVTEKGKYVELRCDPISGHTALYWYRQSLGQGPEFLIYFQGTGAADDSGLPNDRFFAVRPEGSVSTLKIQRTERGDSAVYLCASSLTAGGRDEQFFGPGTRLTVL.

In its sample, this clonotype was seen a few times. It may be a read error: a sequence one base away is much more abundant. This rearrangement joins TRBV20-1 to TRBJ2-7; 9 bases align to TRBD1. Germline V gives CDR1 DFQATT, CDR2 SNEGSKA (reference sequence). The CDR3 covers 16 residues. The CDR3 nucleotides are TGCTGTGCTAGTGTTGTAGTGGGACAGGGAACCTACGAGCAGTACTTC. Amino acids: CCASVVVGQGTYEQYF.

This clonotype has ten or more counts. The V gene is TRBV29-1, the J gene TRBJ2-4; TRBD1 might be the D (5 bases). The CDR3 runs 13 residues. Germline V gene data show CDR1 as SQVTM and CDR2 as ANQGSEA. Trimming removed 5 bases from V and 3 bases from J, with 11 bases in between. Written as DNA, the CDR3 is TGCAGCGTTTCCAGGGAAGTCAAAAACATTCAGTACTTC. Amino acid sequence: CSVSREVKNIQYF.

In this sample, this clonotype turned up many times. V is TRBV20-1 and J is TRBJ1-1, with D maybe TRBD1 (5 bases). Per germline, CDR1 DFQATT and CDR2 SNEGSKA (reference sequence). The V end lost 0 bases, the J end lost 1 base, and 9 bases lay between the germline ends. The CDR3 length is 14 residues. The CDR3 region has the DNA TGCAGTGCTAGAGAGGGGGGAGGGAACACTGAAGCTTTCTTT. Its protein product is CSAREGGGNTEAFF.

At least ten counts were recorded for this clonotype. The rearrangement uses TRBV7-7 and TRBJ2-3, with TRBD1 matching 7 bases. Germline V lookup: CDR1 SSHAT, CDR2 FNYEAQ (reference sequence). V trimming: 2 bases; J trimming: 4 bases; junction bases outside the gene matches: 3. The CDR3 length is 14 residues. CDR3 sequence: CASSLTGVADTQYF. In DNA form, the CDR3 reads TGTGCCAGCAGCTTAACAGGGGTGGCAGATACGCAGTATTTT.

This clonotype was counted many times. V usage is TRBV7-9 and J usage is TRBJ1-1; possibly TRBD1 for D (6 bases). CDR1 SEHNR and CDR2 FQNEAQ come from the germline V gene (reference sequence). The V end was cut by 0 bases, the J end by 8 bases, with 10 bases between. The CDR3 contains 13 residues. The CDR3: CASSLAGDREAFF. As DNA, the CDR3 is TGTGCCAGCAGCTTAGCCGGTGACAGGGAAGCTTTCTTT.

This clonotype occurred many times. This CDR3 is CSVDGGRETEAFF. The CDR3 DNA reads as TGCAGCGTTGATGGGGGGCGAGAAACTGAAGCTTTCTTT. The chain joins TRBV29-1 to TRBJ1-1; D possibly corresponds to TRBD1 (6 bases). The germline gives CDR1 SQVTM, CDR2 ANQGSEA. V gave up 3 bases and J gave up 5 bases, with 13 bases separating them. The CDR3 runs to 13 residues.

This clonotype came up many times. For the CDR3, the DNA is TGTGCCAGCAGTGAGGCCTATAATTCACCCCTCCACTTT. Translation: CASSEAYNSPLHF. V and J are TRBV6-1 and TRBJ1-6; D not resolved. This CDR3 is 13 amino acids long. V lost 3 bases and J lost 2, with 2 bases in between. From germline, CDR1 is MNHNS and CDR2 SASEGT.

This clonotype has a count of ten or more. The chain uses TRBV7-2 and TRBJ2-5; 7 positions match TRBD1. Trimming at V came to 2 bases and at J to 1 base, leaving 10 bases not matched to a gene. Germline V lookup: CDR1 SGHTA, CDR2 FQGNSA. The CDR3 consists of 17 residues. The CDR3 region is CASSLWGRGQAQETQYF. CDR3 nucleotides: TGTGCCAGCAGCTTATGGGGCAGAGGACAGGCCCAAGAGACCCAGTACTTC.

The J gene is TRBJ1-5, the V gene TRBV18, with D possibly being TRBD1 (5 bases). The CDR3 has 14 residues. V gave up 3 bases and J gave up 3 bases, with 9 bases separating them. CDR1 and CDR2 (germline): KGHSH, LQKENI. This CDR3 is CASSPVGDNQPQHF. The DNA for the CDR3 is TGTGCCAGCTCACCGGTAGGGGACAATCAGCCCCAGCATTTT.

Ten or more counts support this clonotype. The chain has TRBV19 and TRBJ2-1; 8 positions match TRBD1. With 5 bases clipped from V and 6 bases from J, the junction kept 6 bases outside the gene matches. Germline CDR1 LNHDA, CDR2 SQIVND (reference sequence). This CDR3 is built from 14 residues. The CDR3 nucleotides are TGTGCCAGTAGTGCGACAGGGGCGAGCAATGAGCAGTTCTTC. Protein sequence: CASSATGASNEQFF.

This clonotype was detected only a few times. J is TRBJ2-1 and V is TRBV18; a weak D match, TRBD2 (5 bases). The CDR3 spans 12 residues. V was shortened by 6 bases and J by 7 bases, with 10 bases between the two germline ends. Germline lookup yields CDR1 KGHSH and CDR2 LQKENI. CDR3 in DNA: TGTGCCAGCTCCCTGGGAGCGAATGAGCAGTTCTTC. It codes for CASSLGANEQFF. Combining the CDR3 with reference TRBV18 and TRBJ2-1 gives the whole variable domain NAGVMQNPRHLVRRRGQEARLRCSPMKGHSHVYWYRQLPEEGLKFMVYLQKENIIDESGMPKERFSAEFPKEGPSILRIQQVVRGDSAAYFCASSLGANEQFFGPGTRLTVL.

This clonotype was observed many times. This chain joins TRBV5-1 and TRBJ2-5; 11 nucleotides agree with TRBD1. The germline V gene has CDR1 SGHRS and CDR2 YFSETQ. With V trimmed by 4 bases and J by 7 bases, 9 bases remained unmatched. This CDR3 spans 15 amino acids. This chain's CDR3 is CASSASRDRGGTQYF. CDR3 sequence (DNA): TGCGCCAGCAGCGCGTCCCGGGACAGGGGGGGGACCCAGTACTTC.

This clonotype was counted ten times or more. The chain couples TRBV4-3 to TRBJ1-2; TRBD1 matches at 8 bases. Germline CDR1 is LGHNA and CDR2 is YSLEER. The CDR3 length is 16 residues. The junction had 12 bases not matched to a gene; V was cut back by 1 base and J by 8 bases. CDR3 sequence: CASSQGWTGTLGGYTF. CDR3 DNA sequence: TGCGCCAGCAGCCAAGGTTGGACAGGGACTTTGGGCGGCTACACCTTC.

This clonotype was found many times. This chain links TRBV7-7 with TRBJ2-5; D remains ambiguous. V was pared by 6 bases and J by 5 bases, with 16 bases between. Germline CDR1 and CDR2: SSHAT and FNYEAQ (reference sequence). The CDR3 contains 14 residues. In DNA form, the CDR3 reads TGTGCCAGCAGTCCGACAACCGGGCAGGAGACCCAGTACTTC. Translation: CASSPTTGQETQYF.

This clonotype was detected ten times or more. The gene calls are TRBV27 and TRBJ1-1; tentatively, D is TRBD1 (5 bases). CDR3 size: 14 residues. The germline V gene encodes CDR1 MNHEY and CDR2 SMNVEV (reference sequence). V was pared by 6 bases and J by 3 bases, with 14 bases between. CDR3 sequence (DNA): TGTGCCAGCAGGAAGAGGGTGGGGGACACTGAAGCTTTCTTT. Translation: CASRKRVGDTEAFF.

The sample holds many counts of this clonotype. The chain recombines TRBV11-3 with TRBJ1-2; 9 nucleotides agree with TRBD1. The ends lost 1 base at V and 5 bases at J; junction bases unmatched: 14. The CDR3 runs to 18 residues. Germline V gene data show CDR1 as SGHNT and CDR2 as YENEEA. The CDR3 sequence is CASSLGGPPGQGKYGYTF. The DNA for the CDR3 is TGTGCCAGCAGCTTAGGGGGCCCCCCGGGACAGGGAAAGTATGGCTACACCTTC.

This clonotype was recorded many times. The rearrangement links TRBV7-3 to TRBJ2-7, with 8 bases fitting TRBD2. The CDR3 covers 14 residues. V lost 6 bases to trimming and J lost 3 bases; unmatched junction nucleotides: 7. Germline assignment: CDR1 SGHTA and CDR2 FQGTGA. Here the CDR3 reads CASRTRGVIYEQYF. CDR3 DNA: TGTGCCAGCAGGACGCGGGGGGTTATCTACGAGCAGTACTTC. Looking up the rest from reference TRBV7-3 and TRBJ2-7 gives the full variable domain: GAGVSQTPSNKVTEKGKYVELRCDPISGHTALYWYRQSLGQGPEFLIYFQGTGAADDSGLPNDRFFAVRPEGSVSTLKIQRTERGDSAVYLCASRTRGVIYEQYFGPGTRLTVT.

This clonotype appeared many times. V usage is TRBV4-1 and J usage is TRBJ2-2; D remains unclear. The CDR3 length is 14 residues. Germline V gene lookup returns CDR1 MGHRA and CDR2 YSYEKL. V shed 2 bases and J shed 5 bases, with 9 bases lying between them. The CDR3 sequence is CASSQRSSTGELFF. The CDR3 DNA sequence: TGCGCCAGCAGCCAACGGAGCTCGACCGGGGAGCTGTTTTTT.

This clonotype was counted at least ten times. This sequence joins TRBV18 and TRBJ2-3; no clear D gene. The CDR3 consists of 15 residues. The V and J ends lost 4 bases and 0 bases respectively, with 11 bases between them. Per the germline V gene, CDR1 is KGHSH and CDR2 is LQKENI. The CDR3 sequence is CASSLIISSTDTQYF. In DNA, the CDR3 is TGTGCCAGCTCACTGATAATCTCTAGCACAGATACGCAGTATTTT.

This clonotype was counted at least ten times. The CDR3 spells CASSPPGLAGGNEQFF. The CDR3 DNA follows: TGTGCCAGCTCACCTCCGGGACTAGCGGGTGGGAATGAGCAGTTCTTC. The chain employs TRBV18 and TRBJ2-1; 12 bases are shared with TRBD2. This CDR3 is 16 amino acids long. J was trimmed by 7 bases and V by 3 bases; bases with no gene match: 7. CDR1 KGHSH and CDR2 LQKENI come from the germline V gene.

The rearrangement uses TRBV5-3 and TRBJ2-1; 13 bases match TRBD2. TRBV5-3 is known as an ORF, though its function is uncertain. The CDR3 is 17 amino acids. J lost 6 bases, V lost 9 bases, and 15 bases had no gene match. Here the CDR3 DNA reads TGTGCCATGAGCTTGGGGCCACTAGCGGGGGGGATCAATGAGCAGTTCTTC. As protein: CAMSLGPLAGGINEQFF.

This clonotype was detected ten times or more. V is TRBV7-2 and J is TRBJ2-5, with TRBD2 identical over 10 bases. J gave up 5 bases and V 5 bases, and 5 bases lay outside the gene matches. This CDR3 spans 14 amino acids. CDR1 SGHTA and CDR2 FQGNSA come from the germline V gene. The CDR3 region has the DNA TGTGCCAGCAGCCCAGCGGGGGGGCGGGAGACCCAGTACTTC. Its translation: CASSPAGGRETQYF.